This is a list of T cell receptor beta chains from one sample in a study of blood T cell repertoires in COVID-19. The repertoire was sequenced with immunoSEQ multiplex PCR; TCRdb's copy has only in-frame clones and lacks some. This table has approximately 440,000 clones, about 90% appearing once. The sample consisted of PBMCs or T cells enriched from blood (not recorded which). These receptors were taken from a man younger than 30 who had recovered from COVID-19. The CDR3 runs from the conserved cysteine through the conserved F or W. Fields, in order: V gene, J gene, CDR3 protein.

>TRBV5-6|TRBJ2-7
CASSLKPDAYEQYF
>TRBV9|TRBJ1-1
CASSAGTYNTEAFF
>TRBV3-1/TRBV3-2|TRBJ2-7
CASSQGGRDRVPSAYEQYF
>TRBV28|TRBJ2-7
CASRDWEKYEQYF
>TRBV7-8|TRBJ1-5
CASSPVNRAGNQPQHF
>TRBV28|TRBJ1-2
CASSPPSPLSHGYTF
>TRBV28|TRBJ1-5
CASRPGYPNQPQHF
>TRBV11-2|TRBJ2-7
CASSGLAGAYEQYF
>TRBV6-5|TRBJ1-4
CASRQGANEKLFF
>TRBV2|TRBJ2-5
CASSLGTSGRGETQYF
>TRBV19|TRBJ1-5
CASSIQGLQPQHF
>TRBV3-1/TRBV3-2|TRBJ1-2
CASKDSNYGYTF
>TRBV6-6|TRBJ1-4
CASSPSGGSSLLFF
>TRBV5-1|TRBJ2-7
CASSLGGTYEQYF
>TRBV29-1|TRBJ1-1
CSAEGQNTEAFF
>TRBV7-8|TRBJ1-4
CASSHGRAGVEEKLFF
>TRBV5-1|TRBJ1-2
CASSLGDSLYGYTF
>TRBV4-1|TRBJ2-7
CASSQGNSYEQYF
>TRBV28|TRBJ1-2
CASSLPTGDYGYTF
>TRBV27|TRBJ2-7
CASSFGGCEKYYEQYF
>TRBV5-5|TRBJ2-7
CASSLYWDTDSYEQYF
>TRBV29-1|TRBJ2-3
CSVGGGMTDTQYF
>TRBV2|TRBJ1-6
CASSDIALEIPLHF
>TRBV3-1/TRBV3-2|TRBJ1-5
CASSQVDSQPQHF
>TRBV25-1|TRBJ1-2
CASSEFSDYGYTF
>TRBV28|TRBJ1-3
CASSFRTGRTGNTIYF
>TRBV19|TRBJ1-2
CASNPGGYGYTF
>TRBV5-4|TRBJ1-6
CASSLNGGYNSPLHF